This T cell receptor beta chain was observed in a study of T cell responses to AZD1222 COVID-19 vaccine. Turning to this clone: Its target is unknown.

Study-level results: White British ancestry dominated among donors, who included more females, and clonal diversity was possibly underestimated. The study found vaccine-associated CD4 TCRs spanning spike, dominant at 160-218 and 743-854. Seropositive status at baseline applied to only a handful of AZD1222 recipients.

Libraries were prepared by immunoSEQ multiplex PCR; TCRdb keeps only in-frame clonotypes and omits some of them. Of over 95,000 clones in the sample, about 89% were seen once. The CDR3 consists of 16 residues. Trimming pared 7 bases from V and 6 bases from J, leaving 21 bases between. Germline lookup yields CDR1 LNHDA and CDR2 SQIVND (reference sequence). The sequence was obtained from an adult in good health. The gene calls are TRBV19 and TRBJ1-4, with TRBD1 as a possible D gene (6 bases). Sample: peripheral blood, taken on day 0 of AZD1222 vaccination. Here the CDR3 reads CASNPNTGGTDEKLFF. In DNA form, the CDR3 reads TGTGCCAGTAACCCCAATACCGGGGGCACTGATGAAAAACTGTTTTTT.